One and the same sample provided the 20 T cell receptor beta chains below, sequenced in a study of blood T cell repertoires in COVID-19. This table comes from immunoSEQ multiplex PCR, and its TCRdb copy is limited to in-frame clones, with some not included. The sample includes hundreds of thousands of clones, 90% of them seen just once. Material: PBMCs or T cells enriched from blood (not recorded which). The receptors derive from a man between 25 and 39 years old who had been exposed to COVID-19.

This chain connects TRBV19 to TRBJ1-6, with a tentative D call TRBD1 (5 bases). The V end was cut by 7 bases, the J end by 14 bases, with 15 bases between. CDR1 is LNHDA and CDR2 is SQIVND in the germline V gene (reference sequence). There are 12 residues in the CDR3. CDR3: CASTFGPGTLHF. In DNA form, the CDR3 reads TGTGCCAGTACTTTCGGCCCAGGGACCCTCCACTTT.

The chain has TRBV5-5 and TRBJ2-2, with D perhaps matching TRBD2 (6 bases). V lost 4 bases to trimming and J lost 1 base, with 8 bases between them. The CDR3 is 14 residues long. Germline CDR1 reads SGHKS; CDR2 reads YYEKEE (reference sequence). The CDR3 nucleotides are TGTGCCAGCAGCCGTAGCGGGAACACCGGGGAGCTGTTTTTT. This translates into CASSRSGNTGELFF.

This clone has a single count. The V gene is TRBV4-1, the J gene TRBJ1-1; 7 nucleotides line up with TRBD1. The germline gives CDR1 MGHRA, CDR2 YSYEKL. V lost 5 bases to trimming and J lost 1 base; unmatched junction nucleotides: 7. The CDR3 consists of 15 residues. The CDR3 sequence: CASSSRTGQNTEAFF. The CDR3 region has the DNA TGCGCCAGCAGCTCCCGGACAGGACAGAACACTGAAGCTTTCTTT.

CDR3 DNA sequence: TGTGCCAGCAGTTGGCGGGGGAACACTGAAGCTTTCTTT. It yields the protein CASSWRGNTEAFF. The chain employs TRBV6-5 and TRBJ1-1; D is undetermined. V was pared by 4 bases and J by 1 base, with 7 bases between. This CDR3 spans 13 amino acids. Germline V gives CDR1 MNHEY, CDR2 SVGAGI.

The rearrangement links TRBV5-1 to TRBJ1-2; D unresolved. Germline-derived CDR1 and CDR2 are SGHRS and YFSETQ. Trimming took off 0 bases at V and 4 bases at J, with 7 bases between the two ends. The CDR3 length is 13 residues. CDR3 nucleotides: TGCGCCAGCAGCTTGGATGGCAGCTATGGCTACACCTTC. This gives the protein CASSLDGSYGYTF.

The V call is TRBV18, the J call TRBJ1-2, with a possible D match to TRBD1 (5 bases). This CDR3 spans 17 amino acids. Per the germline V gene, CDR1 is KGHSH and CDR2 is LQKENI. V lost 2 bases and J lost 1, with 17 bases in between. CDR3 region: CASSPSPIIRDNYGYTF. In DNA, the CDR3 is TGTGCCAGCTCACCATCTCCCATTATCAGGGATAACTATGGCTACACCTTC. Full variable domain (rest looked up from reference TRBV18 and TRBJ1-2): NAGVMQNPRHLVRRRGQEARLRCSPMKGHSHVYWYRQLPEEGLKFMVYLQKENIIDESGMPKERFSAEFPKEGPSILRIQQVVRGDSAAYFCASSPSPIIRDNYGYTFGSGTRLTVV.

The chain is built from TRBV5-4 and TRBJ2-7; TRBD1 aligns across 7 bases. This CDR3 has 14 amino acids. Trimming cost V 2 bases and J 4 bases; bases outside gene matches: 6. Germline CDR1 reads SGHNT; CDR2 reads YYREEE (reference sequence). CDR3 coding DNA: TGTGCCAGCAGCTTCATCGACAGGGATTACGAGCAGTACTTC. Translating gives CASSFIDRDYEQYF.

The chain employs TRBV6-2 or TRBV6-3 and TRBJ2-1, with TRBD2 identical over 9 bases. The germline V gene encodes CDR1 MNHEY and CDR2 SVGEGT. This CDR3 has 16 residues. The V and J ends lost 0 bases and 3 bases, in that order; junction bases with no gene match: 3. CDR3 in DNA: TGTGCCAGCAGTTACTCGCGGGGGGGGAACTACAATGAGCAGTTCTTC. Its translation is CASSYSRGGNYNEQFF.

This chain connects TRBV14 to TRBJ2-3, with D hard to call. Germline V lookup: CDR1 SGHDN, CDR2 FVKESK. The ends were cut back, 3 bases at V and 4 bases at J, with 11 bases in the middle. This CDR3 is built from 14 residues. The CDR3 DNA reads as TGTGCCAGCAGCCAGTTTTTTTCCTCAGATACGCAGTATTTT. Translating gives CASSQFFSSDTQYF.

Written as DNA, the CDR3 is TGCGCCAGCAGCCAAGTGGGACAGAGGGCGGATACGCAGTATTTT. It encodes CASSQVGQRADTQYF. This chain joins TRBV4-1 and TRBJ2-3; the match to TRBD1 covers 7 bases. Per the germline V gene, CDR1 is MGHRA and CDR2 is YSYEKL. This CDR3 is 15 amino acids long. The J segment lost 6 bases and the V segment lost 1 base, leaving 7 bases of the junction unmatched.

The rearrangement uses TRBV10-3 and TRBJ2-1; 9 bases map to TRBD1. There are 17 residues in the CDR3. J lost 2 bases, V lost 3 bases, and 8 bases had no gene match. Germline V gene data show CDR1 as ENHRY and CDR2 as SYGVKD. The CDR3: CAISETTGQGPYNEQFF. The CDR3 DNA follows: TGTGCCATCAGTGAAACAACCGGACAGGGGCCCTACAATGAGCAGTTCTTC.

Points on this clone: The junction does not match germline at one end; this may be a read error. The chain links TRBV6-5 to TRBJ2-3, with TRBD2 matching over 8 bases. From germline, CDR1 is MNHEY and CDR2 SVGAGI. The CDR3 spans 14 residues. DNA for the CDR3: TGTGCCACCAGTTCGGGGGGGCCGGGGGATACGCAGTATTTT. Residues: CATSSGGPGDTQYF.

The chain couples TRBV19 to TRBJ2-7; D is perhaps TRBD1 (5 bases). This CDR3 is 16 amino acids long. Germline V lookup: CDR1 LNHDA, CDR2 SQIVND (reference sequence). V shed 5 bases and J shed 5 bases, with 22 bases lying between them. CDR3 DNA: TGTGCCAGTAGTCCCTCGACAGTACGACCTCCTAACGAGCAGTACTTC. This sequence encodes CASSPSTVRPPNEQYF.

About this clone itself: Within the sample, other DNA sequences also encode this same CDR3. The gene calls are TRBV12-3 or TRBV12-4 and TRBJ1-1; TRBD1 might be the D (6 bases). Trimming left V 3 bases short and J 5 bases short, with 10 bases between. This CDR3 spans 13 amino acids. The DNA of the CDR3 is TGTGCCAGCAGTTTCAGGGGTGGGACTGAAGCTTTCTTT. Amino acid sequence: CASSFRGGTEAFF.

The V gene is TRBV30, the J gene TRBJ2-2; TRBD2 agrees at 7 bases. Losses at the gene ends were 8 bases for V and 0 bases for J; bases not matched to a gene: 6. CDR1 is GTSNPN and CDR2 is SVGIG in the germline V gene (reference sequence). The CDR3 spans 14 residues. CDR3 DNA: TGTGCCCAACGACGGGGGGCGAACACCGGGGAGCTGTTTTTT. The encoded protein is CAQRRGANTGELFF.

This CDR3 reads CASSSDRGNEQFF. The CDR3 DNA sequence: TGTGCCAGCAGCTCTGACAGGGGGAATGAGCAGTTCTTC. The rearrangement uses TRBV7-7 and TRBJ2-1; 9 bases are a match to TRBD1. CDR3 length: 13 amino acids. V dropped 4 bases and J dropped 7; count of bases not matched to a gene: 2. The germline V gene has CDR1 SSHAT and CDR2 FNYEAQ (reference sequence).

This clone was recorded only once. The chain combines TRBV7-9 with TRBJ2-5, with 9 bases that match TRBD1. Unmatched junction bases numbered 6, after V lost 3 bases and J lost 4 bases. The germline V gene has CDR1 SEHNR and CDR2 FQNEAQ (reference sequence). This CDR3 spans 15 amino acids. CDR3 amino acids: CASSLGQGDGETQYF. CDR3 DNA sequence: TGTGCCAGCAGCTTGGGACAGGGAGACGGAGAGACCCAGTACTTC.

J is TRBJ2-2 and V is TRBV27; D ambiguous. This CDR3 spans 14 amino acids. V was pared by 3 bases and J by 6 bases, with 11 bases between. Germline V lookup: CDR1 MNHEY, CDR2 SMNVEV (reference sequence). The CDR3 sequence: CASSFTAEAGELFF. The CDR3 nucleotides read TGTGCCAGCAGTTTCACGGCTGAGGCCGGGGAGCTGTTTTTT.

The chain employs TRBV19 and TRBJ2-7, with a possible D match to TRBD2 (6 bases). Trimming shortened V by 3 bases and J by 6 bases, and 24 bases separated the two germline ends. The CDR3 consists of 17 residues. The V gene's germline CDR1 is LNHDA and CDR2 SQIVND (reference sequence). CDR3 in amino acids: CASSMGGGRGNEGEQYF. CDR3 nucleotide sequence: TGTGCCAGTAGTATGGGAGGTGGGCGAGGAAACGAGGGCGAGCAGTACTTC.

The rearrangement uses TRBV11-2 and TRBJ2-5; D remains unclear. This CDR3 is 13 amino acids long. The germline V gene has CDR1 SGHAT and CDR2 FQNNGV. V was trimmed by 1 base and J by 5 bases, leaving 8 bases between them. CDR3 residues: CASSLGQMETQYF. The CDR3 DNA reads TGTGCCAGCAGCTTAGGGCAAATGGAGACCCAGTACTTC. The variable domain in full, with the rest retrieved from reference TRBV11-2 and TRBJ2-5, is EAGVAQSPRYKIIEKRQSVAFWCNPISGHATLYWYQQILGQGPKLLIQFQNNGVVDDSQLPKDRFSAERLKGVDSTLKIQPAKLEDSAVYLCASSLGQMETQYFGPGTRLLVL.